What follows is one T cell receptor beta chain and its context. The V end was cut by 9 bases, the J end by 4 bases, with 12 bases between. This CDR3 spans 13 amino acids. Germline loops: CDR1 SNHLY, CDR2 FYNNEI. This specimen belongs to a study of blood T cell repertoires in COVID-19. Profiled with immunoSEQ multiplex PCR; TCRdb holds only in-frame clones, not every one. The table includes 390,000 or so clones, about nine tenths detected once. The V call is TRBV2, the J call TRBJ1-4; tentatively, D is TRBD1 (6 bases). The sequence was obtained from a woman in her thirties with active or convalescent COVID-19. Input material: peripheral blood. CDR3 sequence: CASQDSLNEKLFF. In nucleotides, the CDR3 is TGTGCCAGTCAGGACAGTCTTAATGAAAAACTGTTTTTT. Full variable domain (outside the CDR3, taken from reference TRBV2 and TRBJ1-4): EPEVTQTPSHQVTQMGQEVILRCVPISNHLYFYWYRQILGQKVEFLVSFYNNEISEKSEIFDDQFSVERPDGSNFTLKIRSTKLEDSAMYFCASQDSLNEKLFFGSGTQLSVL.